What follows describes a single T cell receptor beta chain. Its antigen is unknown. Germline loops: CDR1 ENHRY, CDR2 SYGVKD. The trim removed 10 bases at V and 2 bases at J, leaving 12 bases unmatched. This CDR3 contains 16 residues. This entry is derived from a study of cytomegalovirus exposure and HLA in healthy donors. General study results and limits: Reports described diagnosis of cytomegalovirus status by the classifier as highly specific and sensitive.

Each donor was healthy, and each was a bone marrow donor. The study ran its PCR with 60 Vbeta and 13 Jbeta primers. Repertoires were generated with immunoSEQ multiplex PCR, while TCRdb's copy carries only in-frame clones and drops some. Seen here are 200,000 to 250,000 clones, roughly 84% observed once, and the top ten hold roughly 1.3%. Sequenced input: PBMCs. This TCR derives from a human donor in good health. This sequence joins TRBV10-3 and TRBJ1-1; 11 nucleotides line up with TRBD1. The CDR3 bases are TGTGCCACCCAGGACAGGGGGCAGAGTATAAACACTGAAGCTTTCTTT. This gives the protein CATQDRGQSINTEAFF.